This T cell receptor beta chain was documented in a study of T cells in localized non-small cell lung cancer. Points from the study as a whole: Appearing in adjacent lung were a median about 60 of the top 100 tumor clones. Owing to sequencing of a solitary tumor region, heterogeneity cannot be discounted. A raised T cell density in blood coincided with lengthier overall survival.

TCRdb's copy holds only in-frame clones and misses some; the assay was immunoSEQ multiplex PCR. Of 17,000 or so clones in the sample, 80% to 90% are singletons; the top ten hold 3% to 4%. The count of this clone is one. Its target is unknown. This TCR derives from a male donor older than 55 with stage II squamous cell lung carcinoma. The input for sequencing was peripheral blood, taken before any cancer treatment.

Here the CDR3 reads CASSRPPGPRAANTGELFF. DNA for the CDR3: TGTGCCAGTAGTCGGCCTCCCGGTCCTAGGGCCGCGAACACCGGGGAGCTGTTTTTT. The chain links TRBV19 to TRBJ2-2; D is undetermined. CDR1 is LNHDA, CDR2 SQIVND, per germline (reference sequence). The CDR3 contains 19 residues. The V end was cut by 5 bases, the J end by 0 bases, with 22 bases between.